The entry below describes one TCR beta chain. The data originate from a study of shared clonotypes between healthy human individuals. Turning to the study itself: Aged between 18 and 49, the donors were two women and a few men.

Germline V gives CDR1 GTSNPN, CDR2 SVGIG (reference sequence). V shed 0 bases and J shed 4 bases, with 12 bases lying between them. This CDR3 is 14 amino acids long. An even split of each subset's genomic DNA across several immunoSEQ plates was performed. Sequencing used immunoSEQ multiplex PCR; TCRdb keeps in-frame clones, though not all of them. The sample shows 950,000 to 1,100,000 clones, about 75% of them seen only once. The source is a young man in good health. Sequenced: memory CD4+ T cells sorted from blood. The subset was: CD45RA-negative fraction. This chain uses TRBV30 with TRBJ2-5; D perhaps matches TRBD1 (6 bases). CDR3 protein: CAWSVGWDTETQYF. Written as DNA, the CDR3 is TGTGCCTGGAGTGTAGGGTGGGACACAGAGACCCAGTACTTC.